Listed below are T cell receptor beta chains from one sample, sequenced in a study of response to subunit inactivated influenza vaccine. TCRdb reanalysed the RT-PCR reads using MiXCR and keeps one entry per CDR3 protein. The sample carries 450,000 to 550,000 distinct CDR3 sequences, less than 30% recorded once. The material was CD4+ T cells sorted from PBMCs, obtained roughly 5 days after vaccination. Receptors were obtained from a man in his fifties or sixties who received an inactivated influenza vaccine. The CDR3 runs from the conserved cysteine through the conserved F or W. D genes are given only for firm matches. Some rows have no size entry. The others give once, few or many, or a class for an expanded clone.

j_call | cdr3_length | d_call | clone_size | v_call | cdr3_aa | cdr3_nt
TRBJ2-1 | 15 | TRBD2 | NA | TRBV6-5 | CASSYSGLAGREQFF | TGTGCCAGCAGTTACTCGGGACTAGCGGGACGTGAGCAGTTCTTC
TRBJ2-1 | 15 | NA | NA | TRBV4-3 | CASSQALTPNNEQFF | TGCGCCAGCAGCCAAGCTTTGACCCCCAACAATGAGCAGTTCTTC
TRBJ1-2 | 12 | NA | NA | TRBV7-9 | CASSLDQNGYTF | TGTGCCAGCAGCTTAGATCAGAACGGCTACACCTTC
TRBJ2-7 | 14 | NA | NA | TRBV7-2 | CASNRVGMSYEQYF | TGTGCCAGCAACCGAGTGGGGATGTCCTACGAGCAGTACTTC
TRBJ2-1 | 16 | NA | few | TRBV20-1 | CSATFKAVSSYNEQFF | TGCAGTGCCACCTTTAAGGCAGTAAGCTCCTACAATGAGCAGTTCTTC
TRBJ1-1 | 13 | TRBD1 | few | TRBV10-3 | CAYRGRENTEAFF | TGTGCATACAGGGGTAGAGAGAACACTGAAGCTTTCTTT
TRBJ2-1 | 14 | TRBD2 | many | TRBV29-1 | CSVRKVTSEGMEFF | TGCAGCGTACGAAAGGTAACTAGCGAAGGTATGGAGTTCTTC
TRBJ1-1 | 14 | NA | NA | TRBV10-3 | CAIRPRDGGTEAFF | TGTGCCATCAGACCACGGGACGGGGGCACTGAAGCTTTCTTT
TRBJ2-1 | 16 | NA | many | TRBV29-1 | CSVRPPRGAGGNEQFF | TGCAGCGTTCGACCGCCCCGGGGGGCCGGGGGCAATGAGCAGTTCTTC
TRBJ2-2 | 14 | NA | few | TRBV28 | CASSLGIHTGELFF | TGTGCCAGCAGTTTAGGGATCCACACCGGGGAGCTGTTTTTT
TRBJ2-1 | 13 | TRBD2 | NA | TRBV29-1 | CSVSGGVWNEQFF | TGCAGCGTTTCGGGGGGGGTCTGGAATGAGCAGTTCTTC
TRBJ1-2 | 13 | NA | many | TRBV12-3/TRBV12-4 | CASSPADNYGYTF | TGTGCCAGCAGTCCCGCCGACAACTATGGCTACACCTTC
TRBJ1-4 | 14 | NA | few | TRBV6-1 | CASGRQTTNEKLFF | TGTGCCAGCGGGCGACAGACCACTAATGAAAAACTGTTTTTT
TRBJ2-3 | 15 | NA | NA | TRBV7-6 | CASSLAPRGTDTQYF | TGTGCCAGCAGCTTAGCCCCGAGGGGCACAGATACGCAGTATTTT
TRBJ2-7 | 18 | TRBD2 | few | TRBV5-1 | CASSPLLGLAGVPYEQYF | TGCGCCAGCAGCCCTCTTCTCGGACTAGCGGGAGTTCCCTACGAGCAGTACTTC
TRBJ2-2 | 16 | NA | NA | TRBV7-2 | CASSWIAATDTGELFF | TGTGCCAGCAGCTGGATAGCGGCTACCGACACCGGGGAGCTGTTTTTT
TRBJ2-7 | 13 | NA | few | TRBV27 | CASSLSYGYEQYF | TGTGCCAGCAGTTTATCGTACGGCTACGAGCAGTACTTC
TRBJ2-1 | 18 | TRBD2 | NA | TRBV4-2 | CASSQILAGGLGRNEQFF | TGTGCCAGCAGCCAAATTCTAGCGGGGGGGCTGGGCCGGAATGAGCAGTTCTTC
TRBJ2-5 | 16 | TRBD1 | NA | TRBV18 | CASSDIRQGLGETQYF | TGTGCCAGCTCAGATATACGACAGGGTCTTGGAGAGACCCAGTACTTC
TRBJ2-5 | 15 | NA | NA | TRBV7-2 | CASSEARGSQETQYF | TGTGCCAGCAGCGAAGCGAGGGGGTCACAAGAGACCCAGTACTTC
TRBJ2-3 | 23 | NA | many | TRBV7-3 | CASSLRGRDLRLGARLSTDTQYF | TGTGCCAGCAGCTTAAGGGGAAGGGACTTACGACTTGGCGCGCGCCTCAGCACAGATACGCAGTATTTT
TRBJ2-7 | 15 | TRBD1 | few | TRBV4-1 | CASSQDVGQIYEQYF | TGCGCCAGCAGCCAAGATGTGGGACAGATTTACGAGCAGTACTTC